This TCR beta chain comes out of a study of blood T cells in healthy people across ages (dated by TCRdb to between 2014 and 2017). A note on the overall study: In model experiments, roughly one uniquely barcoded TCR beta cDNA molecule per two T cells was captured by template switching. Age-related changes in TCR beta repertoire diversity were measured in the study by deep sequencing normalized with unique cDNA molecular identifiers. Four age groups were formed from the donors: young (average roughly 15 years), middle-aged (around 40), aged (62) and long-lived (approximately 78). Donors of different ages were randomly distributed across sequencing lanes to avoid experimental bias. Using the same blood draw, the study looked at two additional independent replicas of 1 million unique cDNA reads for two donors, one aged 18 to 30 and the other aged 80 or older.

Systemically healthy Caucasian individuals from Russia, around 38 in total and aged roughly 6 to 95 years, were included as donors. Each donor gave 8 to 10 milliliters of peripheral blood, drawn into EDTA-treated Vacutainer tubes. Ficoll-Paque density-gradient centrifugation was used to isolate PBMCs, with at least 6.5 million obtained per sample. Total RNA, at least 5.5 micrograms per sample, was extracted from PBMCs with Trizol reagent. Naive CD45RAhigh/CD27high T cell percentages were measured by flow cytometry on a PBMC aliquot from every donor. Library generation was performed with 5' RACE. The instrument was an Illumina HiSeq 2500. A second PCR of roughly 7 to 11 cycles was performed with a sample-barcoded 5' primer and a J-beta primer mix. Each TCR beta cDNA molecule received a unique molecular identifier from a template-switch 5' adaptor carrying 12 random nucleotides. Each sample yielded at least 2.5 million CDR3-containing paired-end reads. First-strand cDNA was synthesized from all RNA with the Mint cDNA synthesis kit, primed by a TRBC-specific oligonucleotide. After uracil-DNA glycosylase treatment, a first 18-cycle PCR used universal primers M1SS and BC2_uni_R on all cDNA. Processing in the source paper ran as follows. For normalization, 1 million high-quality reads, each with a distinct molecular identifier, were randomly selected from each sample. Instead of being binned into consensus sequences, reads that shared molecular identifiers were thrown out. CDR3 identification, clonotype clustering and error correction used MiTCR with a Q25 quality threshold and the strictest error-elimination algorithm. A nonparametric unseen species model with Euler transformation was used to estimate a lower bound on total TCR beta diversity. The public reads were reprocessed in TCRdb via fastp at Q25 and MiXCR, keeping in-frame beta chains. Rows matching on CDR3 protein sequence are summarized as one entry with the most common DNA and genes. TCRdb's processing, not the authors' own work, is the source of the V and J calls. Present in this sample are about 640,000 distinct CDR3 sequences, 58% of which were seen just once. In total, the top ten clones hold around 37% of the sample.

The investigation overall reported the following: Observed TCR beta diversity per million T cells fell roughly linearly with age, and a significant reduction was already apparent by age around 44. Total diversity estimates from one million sequenced T cells were considered lower bounds and underestimates. Compared with the aged group, the long-lived group had more naive CD4+ T cells, fewer expanded clones and increased TCR diversity, suggesting age selection. Conclusive comparison of naive and antigen-experienced compartments was prevented by the profiling of bulk unsorted PBMCs. The percentage of naive T cells measured by flow cytometry correlated strongly with observed TCR beta diversity. Because the CMV infection status of the donors was unknown, age-related changes in expanded clonotypes may potentially have been confounded.

As concerns this clonotype: Its antigen remains undetermined. No base qualities exist here, and no much larger clone lies one base off it.

This sequence was found in a man in his sixties in good health. The sample was blood.

The DNA sequence follows: TGTGCCAGTAGTATAGTACTGGTTCCCCGGGAGAGTGGCTACACCTTC. Its product reads: CASSIVLVPRESGYTF. Recombination joined TRBV19 with TRBJ1-2, with the D gene call left open. V gives up 1 base and J gives up 7 bases, and the segment between their germline ends measures 19 bases. The CDR3 goes from the cysteine to the phenylalanine over 16 residues. CDR3 DNA is the only sequence kept; it has 48 bases, read in frame from the first base. CDR1 is given as LNHDA and CDR2 as SQIVND, both from the germline V gene (reference sequence).